Only a few counts were recorded for the clone carrying this TCR beta chain. The CDR3 totals 13 residues. V was clipped by 1 base and J by 2 bases, with 6 bases between them. From germline, CDR1 is SEHNR and CDR2 FQNEAQ (reference sequence). These data come from a study of blood T cell repertoires in COVID-19. The wider study: Samples of COVID-19 (acute and convalescent) were obtained from the United States, Italy and Spain. The analysed material was cDNA or gDNA that came from T cells, B-cell-depleted T cells, or PBMCs.

Original analysis: Amplification with reference gene primers provided the estimates of nucleated cell counts. Using immunoSEQ multiplex PCR, the repertoire was profiled, and TCRdb retains in-frame clones only, with some absent. The DNA gave D and trimming, while V, J and clone size come from that table. The sample lists 50,000 to 80,000 clones; 65% to 80% were seen once. The sequencing input was peripheral blood. This chain connects TRBV7-9 to TRBJ2-7, with a weak D call TRBD1 (5 bases). The sequence derives from a human donor in a cohort sampled during active COVID-19. CDR3: CASSLGTTYEQYF. CDR3 nucleotide sequence: TGTGCCAGCAGCTTAGGGACAACCTACGAGCAGTACTTC. The full variable domain, its missing parts supplied by reference TRBV7-9 and TRBJ2-7, is DTGVSQNPRHKITKRGQNVTFRCDPISEHNRLYWYRQTLGQGPEFLTYFQNEAQLEKSRLLSDRFSAERPKGSFSTLEIQRTEQGDSAMYLCASSLGTTYEQYFGPGTRLTVT.